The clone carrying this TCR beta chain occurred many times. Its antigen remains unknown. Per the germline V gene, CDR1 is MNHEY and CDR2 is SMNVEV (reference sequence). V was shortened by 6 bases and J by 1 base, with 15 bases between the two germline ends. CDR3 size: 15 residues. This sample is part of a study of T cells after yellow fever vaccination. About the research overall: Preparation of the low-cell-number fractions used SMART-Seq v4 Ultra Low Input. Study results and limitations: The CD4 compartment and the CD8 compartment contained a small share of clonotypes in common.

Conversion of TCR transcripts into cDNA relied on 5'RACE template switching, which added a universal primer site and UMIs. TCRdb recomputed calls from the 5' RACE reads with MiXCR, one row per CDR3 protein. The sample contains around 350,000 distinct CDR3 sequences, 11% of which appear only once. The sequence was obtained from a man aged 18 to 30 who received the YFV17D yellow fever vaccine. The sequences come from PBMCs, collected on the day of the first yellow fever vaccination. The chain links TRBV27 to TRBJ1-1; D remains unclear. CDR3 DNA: TGTGCCAGCAGCTATGGAACTGACGGGAACACTGAAGCTTTCTTT. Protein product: CASSYGTDGNTEAFF.